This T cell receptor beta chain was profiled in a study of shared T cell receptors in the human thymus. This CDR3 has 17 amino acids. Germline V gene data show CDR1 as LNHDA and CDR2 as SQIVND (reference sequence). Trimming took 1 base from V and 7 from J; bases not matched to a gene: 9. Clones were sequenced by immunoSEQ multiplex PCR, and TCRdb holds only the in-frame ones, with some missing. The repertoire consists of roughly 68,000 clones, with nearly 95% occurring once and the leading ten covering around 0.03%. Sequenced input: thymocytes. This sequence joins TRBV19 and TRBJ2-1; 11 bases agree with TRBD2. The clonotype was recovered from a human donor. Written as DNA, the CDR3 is TGTGCCAGTAGTATAGCGGAACTAGCGGGGGTGGGGAATGAGCAGTTCTTC. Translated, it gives CASSIAELAGVGNEQFF. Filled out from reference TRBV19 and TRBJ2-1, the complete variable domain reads DGGITQSPKYLFRKEGQNVTLSCEQNLNHDAMYWYRQDPGQGLRLIYYSQIVNDFQKGDIAEGYSVSREKKESFPLTVTSAQKNPTAFYLCASSIAELAGVGNEQFFGPGTRLTVL.